The subject of this entry is one T cell receptor (beta chain). The antigen is not known. The sample belongs to a study of T cells in narcolepsy. Study context: Healthy controls were enrolled alongside patients with narcolepsy type 1 or type 2.

Study conclusions and caveats: Autoreactive clone sequences were missing from some blood memory CD4+ repertoires. Comparing one patient's CSF and blood CD4+ clonotypes highlighted HCRT- and TRIB2-specific autoreactive clonotypes. Healthy controls reportedly lacked the autoreactive clonotypes serially found in patients' blood.

Data came from immunoSEQ multiplex PCR; TCRdb stores just in-frame clones and leaves some out. The sample consists of around 34,000 clones, almost 80% of them appearing once. This receptor was taken from a human donor in good health. Sequencing was done on a sample of memory (CD45RA-) CD4+ T cells from blood.

The CDR3 spells CASSVVPSDTQYF. CDR3 coding DNA: TGTGCCAGCAGCGTAGTTCCCTCAGATACGCAGTATTTT. V gene TRBV9 combines with J gene TRBJ2-3; D gene ambiguous. V lost 0 bases and J lost 4, with 6 bases in between. Germline V CDR1 and CDR2: SGDLS, YYNGEE. The CDR3 totals 13 residues.